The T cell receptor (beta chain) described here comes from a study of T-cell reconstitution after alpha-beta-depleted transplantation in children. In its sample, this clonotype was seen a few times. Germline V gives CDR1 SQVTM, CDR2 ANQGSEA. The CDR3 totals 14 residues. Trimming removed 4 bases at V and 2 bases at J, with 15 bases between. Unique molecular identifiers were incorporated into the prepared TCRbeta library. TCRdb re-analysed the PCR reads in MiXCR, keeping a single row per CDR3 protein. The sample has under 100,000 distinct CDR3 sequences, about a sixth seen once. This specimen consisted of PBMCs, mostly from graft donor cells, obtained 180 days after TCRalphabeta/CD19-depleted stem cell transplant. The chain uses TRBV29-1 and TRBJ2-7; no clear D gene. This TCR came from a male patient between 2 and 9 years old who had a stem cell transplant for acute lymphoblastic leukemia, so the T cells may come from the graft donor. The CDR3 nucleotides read TGCAGCGTTGTATCGGGCGCAAGGGCCTACGAGCAGTACTTC. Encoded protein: CSVVSGARAYEQYF.